These T cell receptor beta chains were read from a single sample in a study of blood T cell repertoires in COVID-19. Clones were read by immunoSEQ multiplex PCR, and TCRdb kept only the in-frame ones, dropping some. This sample has about 500,000 clones, with roughly 87% found just once. The sequenced material came from PBMCs or T cells enriched from blood (not recorded which). The receptors were sampled from a woman aged 18-29 years who had recovered from COVID-19. CDR3s include the opening cysteine and the closing phenylalanine or tryptophan. The D gene is left open where the match is weak. Expanded clones are given a class, and other clones once, few, many or no size at all.

CDR3nt: TGTGCCAGCAGCTTAGCTGGCGGGGAGTACGAGCAGTACTTC
CDR3aa: CASSLAGGEYEQYF
v_gene: TRBV7-6
j_gene: TRBJ2-7
d_gene: .
abundance: once

CDR3nt: TGTGCCAGCAGGCGGCCTACAGGTGACACCGGGGAGCTGTTTTTT
CDR3aa: CASRRPTGDTGELFF
v_gene: TRBV28
j_gene: TRBJ2-2
d_gene: .
abundance: once

CDR3nt: TGCGCCAGCAGTGTTATAGCGGGGGTTCTCTACGAGCAGTACTTC
CDR3aa: CASSVIAGVLYEQYF
v_gene: TRBV5-1
j_gene: TRBJ2-7
d_gene: TRBD2
abundance: few

CDR3nt: TGCAGCGTTACAGGAGACTCTGGAAACACCATATATTTT
CDR3aa: CSVTGDSGNTIYF
v_gene: TRBV29-1
j_gene: TRBJ1-3
d_gene: .
abundance: .

CDR3nt: TGTGCCAGCAGCGAAGATAACAGCAATGAAAAACTGTTTTTT
CDR3aa: CASSEDNSNEKLFF
v_gene: TRBV7-9
j_gene: TRBJ1-4
d_gene: .
abundance: few

CDR3nt: TGTGCCAGCTCATCGGGAGTGGGACTTCACACTGAAGCTTTCTTT
CDR3aa: CASSSGVGLHTEAFF
v_gene: TRBV18
j_gene: TRBJ1-1
d_gene: .
abundance: .

CDR3nt: TGTGCCAGCAGCTTAATTGCGGGGGCTTCACAGTACTTC
CDR3aa: CASSLIAGASQYF
v_gene: TRBV7-3
j_gene: TRBJ2-7
d_gene: .
abundance: .

CDR3nt: TGTGCCAGCAGGGGGCAGGGGCAAATAGTCAATCAGCCCCAGCATTTT
CDR3aa: CASRGQGQIVNQPQHF
v_gene: TRBV27
j_gene: TRBJ1-5
d_gene: .
abundance: .

CDR3nt: TGTGCCAGCAGCCCCTATGAAAAACTGTTTTTT
CDR3aa: CASSPYEKLFF
v_gene: TRBV6-5
j_gene: TRBJ1-4
d_gene: .
abundance: .

CDR3nt: TGTGCCAGCAGCCCCTCGGGGGGGCGGGAGCAGTACTTC
CDR3aa: CASSPSGGREQYF
v_gene: TRBV3-1/TRBV3-2
j_gene: TRBJ2-7
d_gene: TRBD2
abundance: .

CDR3nt: TGCGCCAGCAGAAGCCTTCAGGGGGCCAATGAGCAGTTCTTC
CDR3aa: CASRSLQGANEQFF
v_gene: TRBV5-1
j_gene: TRBJ2-1
d_gene: TRBD1
abundance: .

CDR3nt: TGTGCCAGCAGCCAAGTTTGGGGGCAAGGATCCTACGAGCAGTACTTC
CDR3aa: CASSQVWGQGSYEQYF
v_gene: TRBV4-2
j_gene: TRBJ2-7
d_gene: .
abundance: .

CDR3nt: TGCAGCGTTGATGGTGGGGCGTTCAGCACAGATACGCAGTATTTT
CDR3aa: CSVDGGAFSTDTQYF
v_gene: TRBV29-1
j_gene: TRBJ2-3
d_gene: .
abundance: .

CDR3nt: TGTGCCAGCAGCTCCGGGACTAGTGACTATGGCTACACCTTC
CDR3aa: CASSSGTSDYGYTF
v_gene: TRBV7-9
j_gene: TRBJ1-2
d_gene: .
abundance: few

CDR3nt: TGCGCCAGCAGTGAGCCCCAGCGGACCCAGTACTTC
CDR3aa: CASSEPQRTQYF
v_gene: TRBV10-2
j_gene: TRBJ2-5
d_gene: .
abundance: .

CDR3nt: TGTGCCAGCAGCCCACTTAGCGGGGGGGCGCAGTATTTT
CDR3aa: CASSPLSGGAQYF
v_gene: TRBV7-9
j_gene: TRBJ2-3
d_gene: TRBD2
abundance: .

CDR3nt: TGTGCCAGCAGCCCAAATCGGGTCGTGCATGAGCAGTTCTTC
CDR3aa: CASSPNRVVHEQFF
v_gene: TRBV11-2
j_gene: TRBJ2-1
d_gene: .
abundance: .

CDR3nt: TGTGCTAGTGGTACAACACTATCTGCCACTGAAGCTTTCTTT
CDR3aa: CASGTTLSATEAFF
v_gene: TRBV12-5
j_gene: TRBJ1-1
d_gene: .
abundance: .

CDR3nt: TGCAGCCATGGAGGGCAGAACACTGAAGCTTTCTTT
CDR3aa: CSHGGQNTEAFF
v_gene: TRBV29-1
j_gene: TRBJ1-1
d_gene: .
abundance: .

CDR3nt: TGTGCCACCAGCAGAGGAACAGGGGATGCCGGCTACACCTTC
CDR3aa: CATSRGTGDAGYTF
v_gene: TRBV15
j_gene: TRBJ1-2
d_gene: TRBD1
abundance: once

CDR3nt: TGTGCCAGTAGTCCGAGATGGGCACAAATAGATACGCAGTATTTT
CDR3aa: CASSPRWAQIDTQYF
v_gene: TRBV19
j_gene: TRBJ2-3
d_gene: .
abundance: .

CDR3nt: TGTGCCAGCAGGGCCGGGACAGCGGATGAAAAACTGTTTTTT
CDR3aa: CASRAGTADEKLFF
v_gene: TRBV6-5
j_gene: TRBJ1-4
d_gene: TRBD1
abundance: once

CDR3nt: TGTGCCAGCAGCTTGGCGCCCGGGACAGGGTCCTACGAGCAGTACTTC
CDR3aa: CASSLAPGTGSYEQYF
v_gene: TRBV5-8
j_gene: TRBJ2-7
d_gene: TRBD1
abundance: .

CDR3nt: TGTGCCAGCAGCTTAAGGGGGAGCGAGCAGTACTTC
CDR3aa: CASSLRGSEQYF
v_gene: TRBV13
j_gene: TRBJ2-7
d_gene: .
abundance: .

CDR3nt: TGCAGTGCTAGTGGGGGGACAGGGCCGCGTGAGCAGTACTTC
CDR3aa: CSASGGTGPREQYF
v_gene: TRBV20-1
j_gene: TRBJ2-7
d_gene: TRBD1
abundance: .

CDR3nt: TGTGCCCTCGGACAGCCCAGGACCAACTATGGCTACACCTTC
CDR3aa: CALGQPRTNYGYTF
v_gene: TRBV30
j_gene: TRBJ1-2
d_gene: .
abundance: few

CDR3nt: TGTGCCAGTAGTATAGTTTTCAGGGGGTCCACAGATACGCAGTATTTT
CDR3aa: CASSIVFRGSTDTQYF
v_gene: TRBV19
j_gene: TRBJ2-3
d_gene: TRBD1
abundance: .

CDR3nt: TGTGCCAGCAGCTTAGAAGGGAGAATGACAGATACGCAGTATTTT
CDR3aa: CASSLEGRMTDTQYF
v_gene: TRBV7-8
j_gene: TRBJ2-3
d_gene: .
abundance: .

CDR3nt: TGTGCCAGCAGCTTAATCCCAGGGGGCGGGGAGGGCTACACCTTC
CDR3aa: CASSLIPGGGEGYTF
v_gene: TRBV7-3
j_gene: TRBJ1-2
d_gene: TRBD1
abundance: .

CDR3nt: TGTGCCAGCAGCGGGACAGTTAATTCACCCCTCCACTTT
CDR3aa: CASSGTVNSPLHF
v_gene: TRBV6-5
j_gene: TRBJ1-6
d_gene: TRBD1
abundance: .

CDR3nt: TGTGCCAGCAGCCGTTCAGGGGGATCTTATGGCTACACCTTC
CDR3aa: CASSRSGGSYGYTF
v_gene: TRBV3-1/TRBV3-2
j_gene: TRBJ1-2
d_gene: TRBD1
abundance: .

CDR3nt: TGTGCCAGCAGCCAAGTTCCCGCGCGAGTTACTAACTATGGCTACACCTTC
CDR3aa: CASSQVPARVTNYGYTF
v_gene: TRBV3-1/TRBV3-2
j_gene: TRBJ1-2
d_gene: .
abundance: .

CDR3nt: TGTGCCAGCAGCCCCGGAATTAACAGAGCAAATGAAAAACTGTTTTTT
CDR3aa: CASSPGINRANEKLFF
v_gene: TRBV16
j_gene: TRBJ1-4
d_gene: .
abundance: .

CDR3nt: TGTGCCAGTAGTTTGGACAGGTTCCAAGAGACCCAGTACTTC
CDR3aa: CASSLDRFQETQYF
v_gene: TRBV19
j_gene: TRBJ2-5
d_gene: TRBD1
abundance: .

CDR3nt: TGCGCCAGCAGTGCGGGAGGGGACTACGAGCAGTACTTC
CDR3aa: CASSAGGDYEQYF
v_gene: TRBV10-1
j_gene: TRBJ2-7
d_gene: TRBD2
abundance: few

CDR3nt: TGTGCCAGTAGCCGGGACAGGCGCCCAGATACGCAGTATTTT
CDR3aa: CASSRDRRPDTQYF
v_gene: TRBV19
j_gene: TRBJ2-3
d_gene: TRBD1
abundance: .